The entry that follows covers one TCR beta chain sequence. Its antigen is unknown. Base qualities are not recorded, but no much larger clone differs from it by a single base. TCRbeta CDR3 regions were amplified from genomic DNA by means of the immunoSEQ Assay, a bias-controlled multiplex PCR. The paper's processing steps were these. The number of nucleated cells in each sample was estimated by amplification of reference gene primers within the assay. To quantify the absolute abundance of each unique TCRbeta CDR3 rearrangement, sequence reads were collapsed and filtered. For each sample, productive Simpson clonality was calculated as the square root of Simpson's diversity index across productive rearrangements. TCRdb retrieved this table from immuneACCESS and kept in-frame rearrangements only. Not all clones are present; in checked studies, unresolved V genes account for under half, and no reason is known for the remainder. V and J calls plus clone size are reproduced from that table; the DNA served to infer D and trimming. The sample yields roughly 100,000 clones; roughly 82% were counted once. 20% to 30% of the sample rests with the top ten.

This record belongs to a study of blood T cell repertoires in COVID-19 (dated by TCRdb to the early 2020s). Regarding the study in general: Samples from collaborators originated in the United States, Italy and Spain and spanned both the acute and convalescent phases of COVID-19. Samples were obtained from the ongoing ImmuneRACE study (first 160 participants) and from over a thousand subjects provided by 6 global collaborators. Deeply sampled blood TCRbeta repertoires from subjects exposed to, actively infected with, or recovered from COVID-19 were included in the dataset. Where HLA class I and class II types were available, the types were taken from metadata supplied by the sample provider, not from assay-based typing. Sample metadata almost always included a de-identified subject ID, COVID-19 status, age in years and sex. The repertoires were released in a freely available public database intended as a resource for research on the immune response to SARS-CoV-2. The prospective study material was composed of cDNA or gDNA derived from T cells, B-cell-depleted T cells, or PBMCs. General study outcomes and caveats: Clinical and demographic metadata were provided uncurated, with the amount varying by source and participant.

Each collaborating institution followed its own protocols to collect whole blood in K2EDTA tubes. For TCRbeta analysis, collaborator samples were shipped as frozen whole blood, as isolated PBMCs, or as DNA extracted from either sample type. Cut back by 3 bases and 6 bases, the V and J ends lie 9 bases apart. The germline V gene supplies CDR1 SGHTA and CDR2 FQGNSA. The CDR3 spans 12 residues, from the cysteine through the phenylalanine. Only the CDR3 region is kept as DNA, spanning 36 bases read in frame from base 1. This sequence originates from a human donor in a cohort sampled during active COVID-19. The source material was peripheral blood. Rearrangement joined TRBV7-2 to TRBJ2-7, with the D gene too uncertain to name. The bases are TGTGCCAGCAGCTTGGGCACCCCCGAGCAGTACTTC. Translated, it gives CASSLGTPEQYF.